This TCR beta chain was captured by sequencing in a study of regulatory T cells in long-lasting Graves disease. The overall study: Treatment with antithyroid drugs for over 5 years, together with positive TSH receptor antibodies, meant persistent Graves' disease. General study points: Segments TRBV28, TRBJ1-2 and TRBJ2-5 showed preferential usage in persistent disease.

This clonotype was detected only a few times. Its target is unknown. Time point: persistent/refractory GD, antithyroid drugs over 5 years with positive TRAb. RNA from PBMCs was the source of the TCR library. Researchers made TCR beta libraries by using iRepertoire HTBI primers and running Arm-PCR on CDR3 regions. Per the original data handling: The identification of 62 TRBV and some 13 TRBJ segments was made across samples. TCRdb used MiXCR to reprocess the multiplex PCR reads, holding one entry per CDR3 protein. Clone size and V and J calls follow TCRdb, not the original study. The sample contains approximately 400,000 distinct CDR3 sequences, roughly 20% of which appear only once. The junction had 7 bases not matched to a gene; V was cut back by 6 bases and J by 4 bases. This CDR3 is built from 13 residues. Germline assignment: CDR1 SQVTM and CDR2 ANQGSEA.

The gene calls are TRBV29-1 and TRBJ1-1, with 8 bases matching TRBD1. The TCR was taken from a woman aged 40 to 55 with Graves disease. The material was peripheral blood mononuclear cells (PBMCs), obtained when the disease was refractory, from a patient treated with antithyroid drugs. The CDR3 region is CSVTQGAGTEAFF. As DNA, the CDR3 is TGCAGCGTGACGCAGGGGGCAGGCACTGAAGCTTTCTTT. Full variable domain (remainder filled in from reference TRBV29-1 and TRBJ1-1): SAVISQKPSRDICQRGTSLTIQCQVDSQVTMMFWYRQQPGQSLTLIATANQGSEATYESGFVIDKFPISRPNLTFSTLTVSNMSPEDSSIYLCSVTQGAGTEAFFGQGTRLTVV.